A single sample is the source of the 10 T cell receptor beta chains below, sequenced in a study of cytomegalovirus exposure and HLA in healthy donors. 13 Jbeta primers and 60 Vbeta primers were used for the PCR. The table came from immunoSEQ multiplex PCR; TCRdb's copy has only in-frame clones and leaves some out. The sample has approximately 120,000 clones, over 60% seen once; the top ten hold about 3.5%. Sequencing was carried out using PBMCs. The receptors were sampled from a man under 40 in good health and CMV-seronegative.

The rearrangement links TRBV23-1 to TRBJ2-1; D uncertain. TRBV23-1 is an open reading frame whose function is uncertain. The CDR3 length is 15 residues. The V end lost 0 bases, the J end lost 3 bases, and 9 bases lay between the germline ends. The CDR3 sequence: CASSQSNIGYNEQFF. The DNA for the CDR3 is TGCGCCAGCAGTCAATCGAACATTGGCTACAATGAGCAGTTCTTC.

The rearrangement links TRBV27 to TRBJ2-3, with 9 positions matching TRBD2. Germline lookup yields CDR1 MNHEY and CDR2 SMNVEV (reference sequence). Germline trimming cut 2 bases from V and 3 bases from J; bases unmatched to any gene: 3. CDR3 size: 15 residues. The CDR3 sequence is CASSLTSGRTDTQYF. CDR3 in DNA: TGTGCCAGCAGTTTAACGAGCGGGAGGACAGATACGCAGTATTTT.

V is TRBV28 and J is TRBJ2-7; 10 bases line up with TRBD1. V was clipped by 6 bases and J by 6 bases; unmatched bases: 5. The CDR3 covers 13 residues. Germline V gives CDR1 MDHEN, CDR2 SYDVKM. CDR3 DNA sequence: TGTGCCAGCAGGGGACAGGGGCCACTCGAGCAGTACTTC. This codes for CASRGQGPLEQYF.

The chain uses TRBV2 and TRBJ1-6, with TRBD1 as a possible D gene (6 bases). Looked up from germline, CDR1 is SNHLY and CDR2 is FYNNEI. The CDR3 is 16 amino acids. The V end was cut by 3 bases, the J end by 6 bases, with 15 bases between. This CDR3 reads CASSEVGRGANSPLHF. CDR3 bases: TGTGCCAGCAGTGAGGTTGGGCGGGGGGCTAATTCACCCCTCCACTTT.

The sample holds a few counts of this clone. The chain joins TRBV30 to TRBJ1-1; 8 bases align to TRBD1. Germline V gene data show CDR1 as GTSNPN and CDR2 as SVGIG (reference sequence). The CDR3 has 17 residues. Trimming removed 2 bases from V and 1 base from J; junction bases left unmatched: 12. The CDR3 DNA reads TGTGCCTGGAGTTTTAAAATCGGACAGGGTGGGAACACTGAAGCTTTCTTT. It yields the protein CAWSFKIGQGGNTEAFF.

The rearrangement joins TRBV6-1 to TRBJ2-1; possibly TRBD1 for D (6 bases). Trimming shortened V by 6 bases and J by 5 bases, and 11 bases separated the two germline ends. This CDR3 is built from 13 residues. The germline V gene has CDR1 MNHNS and CDR2 SASEGT. The CDR3 spells CASSLDSHNEQFF. In DNA, the CDR3 is TGTGCCAGCAGCCTGGACAGCCACAATGAGCAGTTCTTC.

The chain is built from TRBV4-3 and TRBJ2-7; 8 bases are shared with TRBD1. V was clipped by 4 bases and J by 5 bases; unmatched bases: 22. Germline values: CDR1 LGHNA, CDR2 YSLEER. The CDR3 consists of 19 residues. The CDR3 DNA sequence: TGCGCCAGCAGCCCTCCAAGCGTTCAAGGCAGACAGGGGATCAACGAGCAGTACTTC. It codes for CASSPPSVQGRQGINEQYF.

This clone has just one count. The chain employs TRBV6-5 and TRBJ1-2, with a weak D call TRBD1 (6 bases). V lost 0 bases and J 1 base, leaving 12 bases between the germline ends. The CDR3 covers 16 residues. Germline V gives CDR1 MNHEY, CDR2 SVGAGI. This CDR3 is CASSYSGGGLNYGYTF. In nucleotides, the CDR3 is TGTGCCAGCAGTTACTCGGGAGGGGGTCTTAACTATGGCTACACCTTC.

The chain combines TRBV14 with TRBJ2-3; the match to TRBD2 covers 7 bases. This CDR3 has 15 amino acids. The V gene's germline CDR1 is SGHDN and CDR2 FVKESK. Losses at the gene ends were 3 bases for V and 2 bases for J; bases not matched to a gene: 5. This CDR3 reads CASSQGTTYTDTQYF. Written as DNA, the CDR3 is TGTGCCAGCAGCCAGGGGACTACCTACACAGATACGCAGTATTTT.

This chain uses TRBV5-1 with TRBJ2-5; 7 bases are shared with TRBD1. Looked up from germline, CDR1 is SGHRS and CDR2 is YFSETQ. Trimming cost V 5 bases and J 0 bases; bases outside gene matches: 16. CDR3 length equals 18 residues. The DNA for the CDR3 is TGCGCCAGCAGTTCCGGGACAGCTTCACGTTCTTACCAAGAGACCCAGTACTTC. Its translation: CASSSGTASRSYQETQYF.